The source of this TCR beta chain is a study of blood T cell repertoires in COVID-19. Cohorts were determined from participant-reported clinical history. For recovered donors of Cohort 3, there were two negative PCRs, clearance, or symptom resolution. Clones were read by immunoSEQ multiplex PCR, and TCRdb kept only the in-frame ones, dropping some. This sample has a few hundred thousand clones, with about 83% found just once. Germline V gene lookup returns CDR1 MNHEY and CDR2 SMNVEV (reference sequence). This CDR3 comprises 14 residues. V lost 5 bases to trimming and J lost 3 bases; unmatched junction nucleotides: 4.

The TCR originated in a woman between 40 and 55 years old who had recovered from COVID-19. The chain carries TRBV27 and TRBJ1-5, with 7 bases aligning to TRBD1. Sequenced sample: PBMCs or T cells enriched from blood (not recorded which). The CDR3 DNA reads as TGTGCCAGCAGTCCGACAGGGATCAATCAGCCCCAGCATTTT. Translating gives CASSPTGINQPQHF.